This TCR beta chain comes out of a study of OX40 agonist ivuxolimab in advanced cancers. Trimming removed 3 bases from V and 0 bases from J, with 31 bases in between. The CDR3 runs 23 residues. The germline V gene has CDR1 SGDLS and CDR2 YYNGEE. Profiled with immunoSEQ multiplex PCR; TCRdb holds only in-frame clones, not every one. Of 75,000 to 80,000 clones in the sample, roughly 84% are singletons; the top ten hold 6.2%. The TCR was taken from an adult with an advanced solid tumor such as melanoma, head and neck, liver or kidney cancer. J is TRBJ2-6 and V is TRBV9; possible D gene TRBD1, 5 bases. The material was CD4+ or CD8+ T cells sorted from blood, obtained in a trial of the OX40 agonist ivuxolimab. Here the CDR3 DNA reads TGTGCCAGCAGCGGACGACAGAGATCGAATCCCACTTACCCGAACTCTGGGGCCAACGTCCTGACTTTC. Protein sequence: CASSGRQRSNPTYPNSGANVLTF.